Listed below are T cell receptor beta chains from one sample, sequenced in a study of T cells in Graves' hyperthyroidism and ophthalmopathy. TCRdb recomputed calls from the multiplex PCR reads with MiXCR, one row per CDR3 protein. The sample gives approximately 430,000 distinct CDR3 sequences, approximately 15% of which show up once; approximately 14% is in the top ten. Material for sequencing was blood. Every receptor here comes from a young woman with Graves' hyperthyroidism. The CDR3 runs from the conserved cysteine through the conserved F or W. The D gene is left open where the match is weak. Not every row has a clone size; where given, it reads once, few, many or a size class.

>TRBD1|TRBJ1-6|-|TRBV6-1
TGTGCCAGCAGTTACACCGGACAGGGTCGGTATAATTCACCCCTCCACTTT
CASSYTGQGRYNSPLHF
>TRBD2|TRBJ2-5|many|TRBV20-1
TGCAGTGCTAGACCCGGACTAGCGGGGATCTTCCAAGAGACCCAGTACTTC
CSARPGLAGIFQETQYF
>-|TRBJ2-1|many|TRBV2
TGTGCCAGCACCCCGCTTCGGGACTCCTACAATGAGCAGTTCTTC
CASTPLRDSYNEQFF
>-|TRBJ1-2|-|TRBV6-2/TRBV6-3
TGTGCCAGCAGCAACGTGGACGGTCTCTATGGCTACACCTTC
CASSNVDGLYGYTF
>TRBD1|TRBJ1-3|many|TRBV12-3/TRBV12-4
TGTGCCAGCACCCTAAGGGGGACAGCCAACACCTTCTCTGGAAACACCATATATTTT
CASTLRGTANTFSGNTIYF
>-|TRBJ1-2|few|TRBV6-5
TGTGCCAGCAGTTACTCCAGGGCAGGCTATGGCTACACCTTC
CASSYSRAGYGYTF
>-|TRBJ1-3|many|TRBV11-2
TGTGCCAGCAGCCGTCGGGACAACTCTGGAAACACCATATATTTT
CASSRRDNSGNTIYF
>TRBD2|TRBJ2-7|many|TRBV5-6
TGTGCCAGCAGCTCGGGACTAGCGGACTACGAGCAGTACTTC
CASSSGLADYEQYF
>-|TRBJ2-5|-|TRBV7-6
TGTGCCAGCAGCATATCCCCGTTTAGGGAGACCCAGTACTTC
CASSISPFRETQYF
>TRBD1|TRBJ1-5|many|TRBV2
TGTGCCAGCAGTGACCGGGACAGTAGCAATCAGCCCCAGCATTTT
CASSDRDSSNQPQHF
>-|TRBJ2-1|many|TRBV7-2
TGTGCCAGCAGCTTATTACGCGCCGGGGAGCAGTTCTTC
CASSLLRAGEQFF
>-|TRBJ2-3|-|TRBV19
TGTGCCAGTAGTATTCTCTCGGCTAGCACAGATACGCAGTATTTT
CASSILSASTDTQYF
>-|TRBJ2-7|-|TRBV18
TGTGCCAGCTCACCGGGTTTGGCTAACGAGCAGTACTTC
CASSPGLANEQYF
>-|TRBJ2-3|few|TRBV24-1
TGTGCCACCAGCATGGGTTCGAGCGGTACGCAGTATTTT
CATSMGSSGTQYF
>-|TRBJ1-2|many|TRBV27
TGTGCCAGCAGTTTAATTAGGGATTCTGGCTACACCTTC
CASSLIRDSGYTF
>TRBD1|TRBJ1-5|many|TRBV6-2/TRBV6-3
TGTGCCAGCGGCCCCTCGGGACAGTTTTATCAGCCCCAGCATTTT
CASGPSGQFYQPQHF
>TRBD2|TRBJ2-1|few|TRBV19
TGTGCCAGTAGTGAAGCGGGAGCATATATTGAGCAGTTCTTC
CASSEAGAYIEQFF
>-|TRBJ2-5|few|TRBV4-2
TGTGCCAGCAGCCAAGATTGGCGAGGGGACCAAGAGACCCAGTACTTC
CASSQDWRGDQETQYF